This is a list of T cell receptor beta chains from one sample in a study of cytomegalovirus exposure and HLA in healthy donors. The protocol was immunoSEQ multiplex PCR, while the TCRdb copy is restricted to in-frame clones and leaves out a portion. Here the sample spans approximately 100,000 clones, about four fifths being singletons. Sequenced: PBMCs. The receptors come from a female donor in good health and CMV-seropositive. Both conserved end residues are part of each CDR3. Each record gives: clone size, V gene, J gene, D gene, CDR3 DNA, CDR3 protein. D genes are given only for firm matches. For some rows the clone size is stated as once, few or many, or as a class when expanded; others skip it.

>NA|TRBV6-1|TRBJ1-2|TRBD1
TGTGCCAGCAGTAGACAGGGCCCCTATGGCTACACCTTC
CASSRQGPYGYTF
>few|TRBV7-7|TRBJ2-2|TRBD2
TGTGCCACTGGGAGGGGTCCCGGGGAGCTGTTTTTT
CATGRGPGELFF
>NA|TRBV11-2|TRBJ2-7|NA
TGTGCCAGCAGCTGGGGCGACAACTACGAGCAGTACTTC
CASSWGDNYEQYF
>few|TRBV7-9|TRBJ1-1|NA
TGTGCCAGCAGGGGCCGTGGGGGGGAGGACACTGAAGCTTTCTTT
CASRGRGGEDTEAFF
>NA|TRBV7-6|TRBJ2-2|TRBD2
TGTGCCAGCAGCTTACTAGCGGGCCAAACCGGGGAGCTGTTTTTT
CASSLLAGQTGELFF
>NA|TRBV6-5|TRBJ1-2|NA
TGTGCCAGCAAGACAGGAAACTATGGCTACACCTTC
CASKTGNYGYTF
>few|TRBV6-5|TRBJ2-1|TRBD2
TGTGCCAGCCACTCTAGCGGGAGGTCTTATGAGCAGTTCTTC
CASHSSGRSYEQFF
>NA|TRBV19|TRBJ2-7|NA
TGTGCCAGTGGCTCCGGGACAGCGGGGGCCTACGAGCAGTACTTC
CASGSGTAGAYEQYF
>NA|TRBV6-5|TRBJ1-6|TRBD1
TGTGCCAGCAGGCCGGGACAGAATAATTCACCCCTCCACTTT
CASRPGQNNSPLHF
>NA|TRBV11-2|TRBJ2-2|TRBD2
TGTGCCAGCAGCTTAGAGCACCCGGGACTAGCGAACACCGGGGAGCTGTTTTTT
CASSLEHPGLANTGELFF
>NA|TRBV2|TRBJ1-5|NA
TGTGCCAGCAGTGGACAATATAGCAATCAGCCCCAGCATTTT
CASSGQYSNQPQHF
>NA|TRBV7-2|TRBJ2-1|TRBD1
TGTGCCAGCAGCTTATGGACAGGGGACTACAATGAGCAGTTCTTC
CASSLWTGDYNEQFF
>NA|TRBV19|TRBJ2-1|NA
TGTGCCAGTAGTATACAGGGATGGGAGCAGTTCTTC
CASSIQGWEQFF
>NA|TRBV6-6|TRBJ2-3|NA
TGTGCCAGCAGTTACCGGAACAGTAACACAGATACGCAGTATTTT
CASSYRNSNTDTQYF
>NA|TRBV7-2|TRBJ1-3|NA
TGTGCCAGCAGCACCGGGTTGTACTCTGGAAACACCATATATTTT
CASSTGLYSGNTIYF
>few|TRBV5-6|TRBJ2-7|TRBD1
TGTGCCAGCAGCTTACAGGGGGGCGAGCAGTACTTC
CASSLQGGEQYF
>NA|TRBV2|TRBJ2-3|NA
TGTGCCAGCAGTTTGGACAGCGCTAGCACAGATACGCAGTATTTT
CASSLDSASTDTQYF
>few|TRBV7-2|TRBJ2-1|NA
TGTGCCAGCAGCTTAGCCTTTGAGCAGTTCTTC
CASSLAFEQFF
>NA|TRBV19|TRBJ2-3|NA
TGTGCCAGTAGTGTCCAGGGAAGAACAGATACGCAGTATTTT
CASSVQGRTDTQYF
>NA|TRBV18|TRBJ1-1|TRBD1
TGTGCCAGCTCACCCGGGACAGGAATGAACACTGAAGCTTTCTTT
CASSPGTGMNTEAFF
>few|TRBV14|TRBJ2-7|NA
TGTGCCAGCAGCCAAGATTTTCGCGACGAGCAGTACTTC
CASSQDFRDEQYF
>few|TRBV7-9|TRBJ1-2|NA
TGTGCCAGCAGCCCGGTAGCTGGCTACACCTTC
CASSPVAGYTF
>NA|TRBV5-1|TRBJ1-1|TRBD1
TGCGCCAGCAGCGCGGGACAGGAAGCTTTCTTT
CASSAGQEAFF
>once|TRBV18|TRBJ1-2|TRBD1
TGTGCCAGCTCACCTGGACAGGGTTACAAAGCTAACTATGACTACACCTTC
CASSPGQGYKANYDYTF
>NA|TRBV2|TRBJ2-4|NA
TGTGCCAGCAGTCGGGACACTCTAGCCAAAAACATTCAGTACTTC
CASSRDTLAKNIQYF
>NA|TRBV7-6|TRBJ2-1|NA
TGTGCCAGCAGCTTATACGGATCGGGGGGCGTTGCGTTGAATGAGCAGTTCTTC
CASSLYGSGGVALNEQFF
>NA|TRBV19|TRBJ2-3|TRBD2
TGTGCCAGTACAAGACAGGGACTAGCGGGATTTAGCACAGATACGCAGTATTTT
CASTRQGLAGFSTDTQYF
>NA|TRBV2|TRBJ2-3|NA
TGTGCCAGCGTGGGGTGGGGGACATCTAGCACAGATACGCAGTATTTT
CASVGWGTSSTDTQYF
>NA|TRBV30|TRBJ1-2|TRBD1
TGTGCCTGGAGTGTAGAGCTGACAGGGCACTATGGCTACACCTTC
CAWSVELTGHYGYTF
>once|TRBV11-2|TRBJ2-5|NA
TGTGCCAGCAGCCCGCGTGGAGGGTACCAAGAGACCCAGTACTTC
CASSPRGGYQETQYF
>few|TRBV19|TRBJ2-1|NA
TGTGCCAGTAGTGAGGTCCACGACGCTTACAATGAGCAGTTCTTC
CASSEVHDAYNEQFF
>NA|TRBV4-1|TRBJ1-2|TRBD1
TGCGCCAGCAGCCAGGGACAGGGGTCGAGTGGCTACACCTTC
CASSQGQGSSGYTF
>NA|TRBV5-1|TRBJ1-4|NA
TGCGCCAGCAGCTTGGTCCAGTCGACTGCAACTAATGAAAAACTGTTTTTT
CASSLVQSTATNEKLFF
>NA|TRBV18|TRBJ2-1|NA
TGTGCCAGCTCACCTACCCCCCAGCGGAGCTCCTACAATGAGCAGTTCTTC
CASSPTPQRSSYNEQFF
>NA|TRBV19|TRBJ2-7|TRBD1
TGTGCCAGTAGCCCGACAGGGGGCTTGTACGAGCAGTACTTC
CASSPTGGLYEQYF
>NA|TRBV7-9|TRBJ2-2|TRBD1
TGTGCCAGCAGCCTTCCAACAGGGGATACCGGGGAGCTGTTTTTT
CASSLPTGDTGELFF
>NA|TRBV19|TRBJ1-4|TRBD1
TGTGCCAGTAGTCGCAGGGGGGATCAGGAAAAACTGTTTTTT
CASSRRGDQEKLFF
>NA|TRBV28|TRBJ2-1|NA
TGTGCCAGCAGTCCCGGGGATGGGGACTCCAATGAGCAGTTCTTC
CASSPGDGDSNEQFF
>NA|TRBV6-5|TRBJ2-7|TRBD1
TGTGCCAGCAGTTACACTCTTGGGACAGGGGGCGAGCAGTACTTC
CASSYTLGTGGEQYF
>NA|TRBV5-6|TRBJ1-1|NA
TGTGCCAGCAGCTCCCGGACTGGGGGGACTAACACTGAAGCTTTCTTT
CASSSRTGGTNTEAFF
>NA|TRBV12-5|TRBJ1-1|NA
TGTGCTAGTGGTTTGGGACAGCTGAACACTGAAGCTTTCTTT
CASGLGQLNTEAFF
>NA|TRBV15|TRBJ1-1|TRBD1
TGTGCCACCAGCAGAGATCGTGGACAGGGTGGGACTGAAGCTTTCTTT
CATSRDRGQGGTEAFF
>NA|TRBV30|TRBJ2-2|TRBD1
TGTGCCTGGAGTATAGCGACAGGGGGGCTCGGGGAGCTGTTTTTT
CAWSIATGGLGELFF
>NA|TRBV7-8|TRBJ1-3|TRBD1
TGTGCCAGCAGCTTGACAGGGTCCGGAAACACCATATATTTT
CASSLTGSGNTIYF
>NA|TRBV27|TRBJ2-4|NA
TGTGCCAGCAGCCTAGGGGGCAGGGGGCTTACGGGAGGCATTCAGTACTTC
CASSLGGRGLTGGIQYF
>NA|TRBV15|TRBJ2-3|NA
TGTGCCACCAGCAGAGACACAGGGACGCAGTATTTT
CATSRDTGTQYF
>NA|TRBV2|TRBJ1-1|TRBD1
TGTGCCACCATAAGGAGACAGGGGGCGGGAACTGAAGCTTTCTTT
CATIRRQGAGTEAFF
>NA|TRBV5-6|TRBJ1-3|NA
TGTGCCAGCAGTTCCCTTGGGAGCGGAAACACCATATATTTT
CASSSLGSGNTIYF
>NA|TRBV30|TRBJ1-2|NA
TGTGCCTGGAGGAGGGGGTGGAATAACTATGGCTACACCTTC
CAWRRGWNNYGYTF
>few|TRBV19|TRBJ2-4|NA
TGTGCCTGCAGGGTTGCAAACAGTCAGTACTTC
CACRVANSQYF
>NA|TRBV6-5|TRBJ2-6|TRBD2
TGTGCCAGCAGCCCCCCCCTGGGAGGGGCCAACGCCCTGACTTTC
CASSPPLGGANALTF
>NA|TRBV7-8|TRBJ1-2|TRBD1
TGTGCCAGCAGCCCCGCCCAAGGGGGCCTACTATGGGGCTACACCTTC
CASSPAQGGLLWGYTF
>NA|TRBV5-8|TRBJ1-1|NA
TGTGCCAGCAGGGGACTGACTGAAGCTTTCTTT
CASRGLTEAFF
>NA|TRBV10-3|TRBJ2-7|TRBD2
TGTGCCACCGCGGGGGGCGGATCCTATTACGAGCAGTACTTC
CATAGGGSYYEQYF
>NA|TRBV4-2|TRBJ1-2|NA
TGTGCCAGCAGCCCAGACAGTGACTATGGCTACACCTTC
CASSPDSDYGYTF
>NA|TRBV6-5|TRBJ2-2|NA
TGTGCCAGCAGCTATAGAGTAACCGGGGAGCTGTTTTTT
CASSYRVTGELFF
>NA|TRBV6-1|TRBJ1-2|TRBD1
TGTGCCAGCAGTGAAGGCTCCAGGGGGTACGGCTACACCTTC
CASSEGSRGYGYTF
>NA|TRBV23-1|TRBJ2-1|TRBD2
TGCGCCAGCAGCTCACGACCTAGCGGGTTGAACAATGAGCAGTTCTTC
CASSSRPSGLNNEQFF